The 20 T cell receptor beta chains presented below share a single source sample, sequenced in a study of human T cells and chemical hapten exposure. In TCRdb, the RACE reads were re-called with MiXCR into one record per CDR3 protein. In the table there are more than 250,000 distinct CDR3 sequences, approximately 8.6% of which are singletons. Time point specified: pre-sensitization, week 0. Treatment noted: therapeutic diphenylcyclopropenone sensitization with weekly scalp DPC. Here the sequenced sample was whole blood, taken in connection with sensitization to the hapten diphenylcyclopropenone (DPC). The receptors here all came from a woman aged 35 to 49 with alopecia areata. Some clones in this sample may be carry-over from other donors' samples.

This clonotype was counted between two and nine times. The chain carries TRBV5-1 and TRBJ2-4; D gene uncertain. The CDR3 runs to 14 residues. V lost 6 bases to trimming and J lost 0 bases, with 10 bases between them. Germline CDR1 and CDR2: SGHRS and YFSETQ. CDR3 amino acids: CASTLEPAKNIQYF. The CDR3 coding sequence is TGCGCCAGCACCCTGGAACCAGCCAAAAACATTCAGTACTTC.

This clonotype turned up a few times. The chain couples TRBV15 to TRBJ1-5, with a tentative D call TRBD1 (6 bases). Germline V gives CDR1 LNHNV, CDR2 YYDKDF (reference sequence). The CDR3 contains 13 residues. Between the trimmed V and J ends, which lost 8 bases and 4 bases, there was a span of 12 bases. In DNA, the CDR3 is TGTGCCACCGAAGGGGGGTCAAATCAGCCCCAGCATTTT. This sequence encodes CATEGGSNQPQHF. Using reference TRBV15 and TRBJ1-5 for the parts outside the CDR3, the full variable domain is DAMVIQNPRYQVTQFGKPVTLSCSQTLNHNVMYWYQQKSSQAPKLLFHYYDKDFNNEADTPDNFQSRRPNTSFCFLDIRSPGLGDTAMYLCATEGGSNQPQHFGDGTRLSIL.

Only a few counts were recorded for this clonotype. The rearrangement links TRBV12-3 or TRBV12-4 to TRBJ1-2, with D possibly being TRBD1 (5 bases). V lost 5 bases to trimming and J lost 0 bases, with 16 bases between them. The CDR3 has 16 amino acids. CDR3 protein: CASSSSSRGTNYGYTF. The CDR3 nucleotides are TGTGCCAGCAGTAGTTCTTCTAGGGGAACTAACTATGGCTACACCTTC.

The chain joins TRBV6-6 to TRBJ1-2; 8 bases map to TRBD1. The V gene end was trimmed by 6 bases and the J gene end by 3 bases; junction bases not matched to a gene: 12. Germline assignment: CDR1 MNHNY and CDR2 SVGAGI (reference sequence). CDR3 length: 16 residues. CDR3: CASRQGSTRGHYGYTF. CDR3 bases: TGTGCCAGCAGGCAGGGGTCAACCAGGGGGCACTATGGCTACACCTTC.

The chain employs TRBV11-3 and TRBJ2-1; D remains ambiguous. The CDR3 is 13 amino acids. Germline values: CDR1 SGHNT, CDR2 YENEEA. Deletions cut 0 bases from V and 7 bases from J, with 7 bases between. CDR3 sequence reads: CASSLDQGNEQFF. Written as DNA, the CDR3 is TGTGCCAGCAGCTTAGACCAAGGGAATGAGCAGTTCTTC.

This clonotype occurred a few times. V usage is TRBV28 and J usage is TRBJ2-7; 11 bases match TRBD2. The V gene's germline CDR1 is MDHEN and CDR2 SYDVKM. The trim removed 8 bases at V and 5 bases at J, leaving 8 bases unmatched. The CDR3 runs 14 residues. CDR3: CASGIPSGRHEQYF. The CDR3 bases are TGTGCCAGCGGTATTCCTAGCGGGAGGCACGAGCAGTACTTC.

The chain links TRBV12-3 or TRBV12-4 to TRBJ2-3; TRBD1 is a possible D gene (6 bases). V lost 2 bases and J lost 6, with 15 bases in between. The length of the CDR3 is 15 residues. CDR3 residues: CASSLLQGAGDTQYF. The CDR3 DNA follows: TGTGCCAGCAGTTTACTACAGGGTGCAGGGGATACGCAGTATTTT.

There are a few counts of this clonotype. The gene calls are TRBV7-2 and TRBJ2-1, with D unresolved. This CDR3 region has 11 residues. Per germline, CDR1 SGHTA and CDR2 FQGNSA. Trimming cost V 5 bases and J 15 bases, with 14 bases left between them. CDR3 loop: CASSATGFPFF. DNA of the CDR3: TGTGCCAGCAGCGCGACTGGATTTCCGTTCTTC.

This clonotype was seen more than once but under ten times. The V and J genes are TRBV20-1 and TRBJ2-1; no reliable D call. CDR1 is DFQATT, CDR2 SNEGSKA, per germline (reference sequence). The length of the CDR3 is 15 residues. Trimming pared 0 bases from V and 9 bases from J, leaving 18 bases between. The CDR3 here is CSARDDATQSLEQFF. The CDR3 coding sequence is TGCAGTGCTAGAGATGACGCGACGCAGTCTCTTGAGCAGTTCTTC.

The table lists this clonotype with many counts. The genes are TRBV7-2 and TRBJ1-4; D gene uncertain. CDR1 SGHTA and CDR2 FQGNSA come from the germline V gene. The CDR3 extends over 12 amino acids. The ends were cut back, 1 base at V and 8 bases at J, with 5 bases in the middle. The CDR3 region has the DNA TGTGCCAGCAGCTTAGGTCTAGAAAAACTGTTTTTT. Its translation: CASSLGLEKLFF.

This sequence joins TRBV29-1 and TRBJ2-4; D is uncertain. CDR3 size: 14 residues. Germline V lookup: CDR1 SQVTM, CDR2 ANQGSEA. The V end was cut by 2 bases, the J end by 7 bases, with 15 bases between. CDR3 in DNA: TGCAGCGTTGAACAGCCAGGTCCCAGGAACATTCAGTACTTC. It codes for CSVEQPGPRNIQYF.

The rearrangement links TRBV30 to TRBJ2-3; 7 bases map to TRBD2. V dropped 7 bases and J dropped 2; count of bases not matched to a gene: 9. CDR1 and CDR2 from the germline V gene are GTSNPN and SVGIG (reference sequence). The CDR3 covers 14 residues. The CDR3 reads CASRSSGYTDTQYF. CDR3 DNA: TGTGCCTCCCGATCTAGCGGCTACACAGATACGCAGTATTTT. Full variable domain (missing parts from reference TRBV30 and TRBJ2-3): SQTIHQWPATLVQPVGSPLSLECTVEGTSNPNLYWYRQAAGRGLQLLFYSVGIGQISSEVPQNLSASRPQDRQFILSSKKLLLSDSGFYLCASRSSGYTDTQYFGPGTRLTVL.

There are a few counts of this clonotype. The chain employs TRBV5-1 and TRBJ2-7, with D tentatively TRBD1 or TRBD2 (5 bases each). Germline V CDR1 and CDR2: SGHRS, YFSETQ. The CDR3 spans 13 residues. With 4 bases removed from V and 5 bases from J, the gap between germline ends came to 13 bases. CDR3 protein: CASSPHEGNEQYF. CDR3 DNA: TGCGCCAGCAGCCCCCACGAGGGGAACGAGCAGTACTTC.

J is TRBJ2-4 and V is TRBV12-3 or TRBV12-4; unclear D gene. Trimming left V 2 bases short and J 0 bases short, with 8 bases between. There are 15 residues in the CDR3. The CDR3 DNA is TGTGCCAGCAGTTTAAGGCAGCTAGCCAAAAACATTCAGTACTTC. Its protein is CASSLRQLAKNIQYF.

This sequence joins TRBV4-3 and TRBJ1-1; D is unresolved. Germline CDR1 reads LGHNA; CDR2 reads YSLEER. The CDR3 is 15 residues long. Trimming left V 0 bases short and J 0 bases short, with 8 bases between. The CDR3 DNA sequence: TGCGCCAGCAGCCAAGATGACCGAGTGAACACTGAAGCTTTCTTT. Translation gives CASSQDDRVNTEAFF.

J is TRBJ2-6 and V is TRBV5-6, with unresolved D. CDR1 and CDR2 from the germline V gene are SGHDT and YYEEEE. CDR3 size: 16 residues. The ends were cut back, 1 base at V and 0 bases at J, with 8 bases in the middle. This CDR3 reads CASSLTRSSGANVLTF. The DNA of the CDR3 is TGTGCCAGCAGCTTGACCCGAAGCTCTGGGGCCAACGTCCTGACTTTC. Based on the CDR3 plus reference TRBV5-6 and TRBJ2-6, the full variable domain is DAGVTQSPTHLIKTRGQQVTLRCSPKSGHDTVSWYQQALGQGPQFIFQYYEEEERQRGNFPDRFSGHQFPNYSSELNVNALLLGDSALYLCASSLTRSSGANVLTFGAGSRLTVL.

This clonotype was seen a handful of times. The chain joins TRBV7-2 to TRBJ2-4; TRBD2 aligns across 11 bases. The germline gives CDR1 SGHTA, CDR2 FQGNSA. This CDR3 has 19 residues. Trimming removed 5 bases from V and 0 bases from J; junction bases left unmatched: 12. The CDR3 here is CASSASGTSGSRAKNIQYF. CDR3 DNA sequence: TGTGCCAGCAGCGCATCCGGGACTAGCGGTTCGAGAGCCAAAAACATTCAGTACTTC.

This clonotype was detected only a few times. V and J are TRBV9 and TRBJ2-7; D remains ambiguous. V was cut by 7 bases and J by 2 bases, with 16 bases left in between. There are 14 residues in the CDR3. The germline V gene has CDR1 SGDLS and CDR2 YYNGEE. The CDR3 DNA is TGTGCCAGCGCGCCTACGTTGAGCGCCTACGAGCAGTACTTC. It is translated as CASAPTLSAYEQYF. Combining the CDR3 with reference TRBV9 and TRBJ2-7 gives the whole variable domain DSGVTQTPKHLITATGQRVTLRCSPRSGDLSVYWYQQSLDQGLQFLIQYYNGEERAKGNILERFSAQQFPDLHSELNLSSLELGDSALYFCASAPTLSAYEQYFGPGTRLTVT.

The rearrangement links TRBV7-3 to TRBJ1-1; D is unresolved. CDR1 and CDR2 from the germline V gene are SGHTA and FQGTGA. The CDR3 runs to 13 residues. V dropped 2 bases and J dropped 3 bases, with 7 bases sitting between them. CDR3 amino acids: CASSLGVDTEAFF. CDR3 bases: TGTGCCAGCAGCTTAGGGGTCGACACTGAAGCTTTCTTT.

This chain uses TRBV5-1 with TRBJ2-3; D remains unclear. Germline CDR1 reads SGHRS; CDR2 reads YFSETQ. The CDR3 totals 16 residues. Trimming left V 0 bases short and J 1 base short, with 12 bases between. In nucleotides, the CDR3 is TGCGCCAGCAGCTTGGCAGCCGGTCTCCGCACAGATACGCAGTATTTT. This gives the protein CASSLAAGLRTDTQYF.